The source of this T cell receptor beta chain is a study of T cells in Graves' hyperthyroidism and ophthalmopathy. In the study overall: Blood was drawn when the patient was first diagnosed and still untreated.

Looked up from germline, CDR1 is LGHNA and CDR2 is YNFKEQ. Trimming at V came to 0 bases and at J to 6 bases, leaving 4 bases not matched to a gene. This CDR3 has 14 residues. General study points: Ophthalmopathy prediction by the model preceded onset by a median approximately six months. A model of 13 V-J features distinguished ophthalmopathy from stable hyperthyroidism. Most clonotypes that expanded in the thyroid above 0.001 also showed up in blood.

About this clonotype itself: Its antigen remains unknown.

The TCR beta CDR3 regions underwent amplification using RNA transcripts as the source. TCR CDR3 underwent first-round RT-PCR with the HTBI primer set. TCRdb passed the multiplex PCR reads through MiXCR, listing each CDR3 protein once. The table shows 500,000 to 750,000 distinct CDR3 sequences, with 15% to 18% occurring only once. V gene TRBV4-2 combines with J gene TRBJ1-2; 7 nucleotides align to TRBD1. The sequence was collected from a woman under 40 with Graves' hyperthyroidism. The specimen was blood. Written as DNA, the CDR3 is TGTGCCAGCAGCCAAGACAGGGGGATCGATGGCTACACCTTC. It encodes CASSQDRGIDGYTF.